These T cell receptor beta chains were read from a single sample in a study of blood T cell repertoires in COVID-19. The assay was immunoSEQ multiplex PCR, and TCRdb's table has in-frame clones only and misses some. Altogether about 300,000 clones are present, around 84% being singletons, with the ten largest covering roughly 1.5%. Source material: peripheral blood. The receptors come from a human donor with COVID-19, enrolled during active disease. The donor label of this sample is uncertain. Both conserved end residues are part of each CDR3. The D gene is left open where the match is weak. Size tells how often a clone was seen (once, few, many) or the class of an expanded clone, and some rows leave it out.

CDR3nt	CDR3aa	abundance	len	j_gene	d_gene	v_gene
TGTGCCAGCAGTTTCGGGCAGGGGGCCCGTGGGGCTTTCTTT	CASSFGQGARGAFF	.	14	TRBJ1-1	TRBD1	TRBV27
TGTGCCAGCAGCTGGGGGCGGCAGGGGGCAGGTGAAGCTTTCTTT	CASSWGRQGAGEAFF	.	15	TRBJ1-1	TRBD1	TRBV5-4
TGCGCCAGCAGCCCAGATCCCATAGGGGTCGGAAACACTGAAGCTTTCTTT	CASSPDPIGVGNTEAFF	.	17	TRBJ1-1	.	TRBV5-1
TGTGCCAGCAGCTTGGTGGCCGGAGATAACTATGGCTACACCTTC	CASSLVAGDNYGYTF	.	15	TRBJ1-2	.	TRBV7-2
TGCAGCGTTCCGGGACAGGGTGGATACGAGCAGTACTTC	CSVPGQGGYEQYF	.	13	TRBJ2-7	TRBD1	TRBV29-1
TGTGCCAGCAGCGTCGGCGGGACTGAAGCTTTCTTT	CASSVGGTEAFF	once	12	TRBJ1-1	.	TRBV28
TGTGCCAGTAGTGTAGGGGTAGCGGCTATACAAGAGACCCAGTACTTC	CASSVGVAAIQETQYF	once	16	TRBJ2-5	.	TRBV19
TGTGCCAGCTCACCATCCGAAAGACAGGGGGCGCGCGGCTACACCTTC	CASSPSERQGARGYTF	.	16	TRBJ1-2	TRBD1	TRBV18
TGTGCCAGAAGCTTGGACAGGGGGTATGGCTACACCTTC	CARSLDRGYGYTF	.	13	TRBJ1-2	TRBD1	TRBV5-3
TGTGCCAGTAGTCGGGGGGGGATGCGCGGAAACACCATATATTTT	CASSRGGMRGNTIYF	.	15	TRBJ1-3	.	TRBV19
TGTGCCAGCAGTGAAGGCCTAGCGGGAGGTTGGGTAGAGACCCAGTACTTC	CASSEGLAGGWVETQYF	.	17	TRBJ2-5	TRBD2	TRBV6-1
TGTGCCAGCTCACCTACAGGGGCGAACACTGAAGCTTTCTTT	CASSPTGANTEAFF	once	14	TRBJ1-1	TRBD1	TRBV18
TGTGCCAGCTCGAAAACAGGGGGCTTGAACACCGGGGAGCTGTTTTTT	CASSKTGGLNTGELFF	.	16	TRBJ2-2	TRBD1	TRBV18
TGCGCCAGCAGCTACCCTGCTACAGGGATCCATGCAACTAATGAAAAACTGTTTTTT	CASSYPATGIHATNEKLFF	.	19	TRBJ1-4	.	TRBV5-1
TGTGCCAGCAGCTTCCAGCGGGGATACAATGAGCAGTTCTTC	CASSFQRGYNEQFF	.	14	TRBJ2-1	TRBD2	TRBV5-4
TGTGCCAGCAGCCTACCCTCCCCCCAAGGGGTGAGCACAGATACGCAGTATTTT	CASSLPSPQGVSTDTQYF	.	18	TRBJ2-3	.	TRBV7-9
TGTGCCAGCAGCTTAGCCGCTCTGGCAGGCAAGCAGTACTTC	CASSLAALAGKQYF	.	14	TRBJ2-7	.	TRBV11-1
TGCGCCAGCAGTCAATCGGGGCAGATCTACGAGCAGTACTTC	CASSQSGQIYEQYF	.	14	TRBJ2-7	.	TRBV23-1
TGTGCCAGCTCCCAAGGACACACAAACACTGAAGCTTTCTTT	CASSQGHTNTEAFF	.	14	TRBJ1-1	.	TRBV18
TGCGCCAGCAGCCTCTGGGCTAGCGGGGACAATGAGCAGTTCTTC	CASSLWASGDNEQFF	.	15	TRBJ2-1	TRBD2	TRBV4-3
TGTGCCAGCAGTGAAATATGGGGGGTTGAAAAACTGTTTTTT	CASSEIWGVEKLFF	.	14	TRBJ1-4	.	TRBV6-1
TGTGCCAGTAGTATAGCTAGCGGGAGGGCAGATACGCAGTATTTT	CASSIASGRADTQYF	.	15	TRBJ2-3	TRBD2	TRBV19
TGTGCCAGCAGCCCAAGACTAGCGGGGGGGGTTCAAGAGACCCAGTACTTC	CASSPRLAGGVQETQYF	.	17	TRBJ2-5	TRBD2	TRBV3-1/TRBV3-2
TGTGCCAGTAGGCTACTAGCGGAGAGCTCCTACGAGCAGTACTTC	CASRLLAESSYEQYF	few	15	TRBJ2-7	TRBD2	TRBV19
TGTGCCAGCAGCGGACCTACAGCCGGGACAACTAGCACAGATACGCAGTATTTT	CASSGPTAGTTSTDTQYF	few	18	TRBJ2-3	.	TRBV11-3
TGTGCCAGCAGCCCTCGGACTAGCGGTTACAATGAGCAGTTCTTC	CASSPRTSGYNEQFF	.	15	TRBJ2-1	TRBD2	TRBV7-9
TGTGCCAGTAGACCAGACACTAACACTGAAGCTTTCTTT	CASRPDTNTEAFF	.	13	TRBJ1-1	.	TRBV19
TGTGCCAGCAGAGTCACTGAGGGACTGTTCCAGTATTTT	CASRVTEGLFQYF	.	13	TRBJ2-3	.	TRBV2
TGTGCCAGCAGTAACGGACTAAACTACAATGAGCAGTTCTTC	CASSNGLNYNEQFF	.	14	TRBJ2-1	.	TRBV6-2/TRBV6-3
TGTGCCAGCAGTTTAGGAGATGAAAAACTGTTTTTT	CASSLGDEKLFF	.	12	TRBJ1-4	.	TRBV28
TGTGCCAGCAGCTTGGGCACAGGGGGCGATACGCAGTATTTT	CASSLGTGGDTQYF	.	14	TRBJ2-3	TRBD1	TRBV5-8
TGTGCCAGCACAGGGTTGTACACTGAAGCTTTCTTT	CASTGLYTEAFF	.	12	TRBJ1-1	.	TRBV2
TGTGCCAGTAGAGGCGATATCGAGACGAGGACTGAAGCTTTCTTT	CASRGDIETRTEAFF	.	15	TRBJ1-1	.	TRBV19
TGTGCCAGCTCACGAGATAACGGGAATGAAAAACTGTTTTTT	CASSRDNGNEKLFF	.	14	TRBJ1-4	.	TRBV18
TGCGCCAGCAGTCCTGAGGGACAGGGGAGGTACGAGCAGTACTTC	CASSPEGQGRYEQYF	.	15	TRBJ2-7	TRBD1	TRBV5-1
TGCAGCGTTGCGCCGACAGGCGGCAATCAGCCCCAGCATTTT	CSVAPTGGNQPQHF	.	14	TRBJ1-5	.	TRBV29-1
TGCGCCAGCAGCATAGGGGGCGGATTCACAGATACGCAGTATTTT	CASSIGGGFTDTQYF	.	15	TRBJ2-3	TRBD1	TRBV5-1
TGTGCTAGTGGTTTGGTTCAGAAGGGGGCCGGGGAGCTGTTTTTT	CASGLVQKGAGELFF	once	15	TRBJ2-2	.	TRBV12-5
TGTGCCAGCAGAGGGACTAGTATGTTTGAGCAGTTCTTC	CASRGTSMFEQFF	.	13	TRBJ2-1	TRBD2	TRBV27
TGTGCCAGTAGTAGCGGGGCGTTGGTTGAAGCTTTCTTT	CASSSGALVEAFF	.	13	TRBJ1-1	.	TRBV19
TGTGCCAGCAGTGAAGAACCCCCAGTTTCAGATACGCAGTATTTT	CASSEEPPVSDTQYF	.	15	TRBJ2-3	.	TRBV6-1
TGTGCCTGGAGCCCAACTCGGGTCGCCTTTCAAGAGACCCAGTACTTC	CAWSPTRVAFQETQYF	.	16	TRBJ2-5	.	TRBV30
TGTGCCAGTAAAGGGGACTCTTCTGGCTCCTACTATGGCTACACCTTC	CASKGDSSGSYYGYTF	.	16	TRBJ1-2	.	TRBV19
TGTGCCAGCAGCTTCGGGACAGGGGGAATTGGGCAGTACTTC	CASSFGTGGIGQYF	.	14	TRBJ2-7	TRBD1	TRBV5-6
TGTGCCAGCAGCCAAGGACAGGATCGTAAAGCTTTCTTT	CASSQGQDRKAFF	.	13	TRBJ1-1	.	TRBV3-1/TRBV3-2
TGTGCCAGCAGTTTACTCTCTTTGGGACTGACTAGTACGCAGTATTTT	CASSLLSLGLTSTQYF	.	16	TRBJ2-3	.	TRBV28
TGTGCCAGCAGCTCCCAAGCATCAAGACAGGGCGAGGACACCATATATTTT	CASSSQASRQGEDTIYF	.	17	TRBJ1-3	TRBD1	TRBV7-2
TGTGCCAGTAGTAGTACTCAGGGGCGGCAGCCCCAGCATTTT	CASSSTQGRQPQHF	.	14	TRBJ1-5	.	TRBV19
TGTGCCAGCAGCTTAAGGGCGGGAGGCGGTGAGCAGTTCTTC	CASSLRAGGGEQFF	.	14	TRBJ2-1	TRBD2	TRBV11-3
TGTGCCAGCAGCTCGCGGACAGGACGTGATGAAAAACTGTTTTTT	CASSSRTGRDEKLFF	.	15	TRBJ1-4	TRBD1	TRBV7-9
TGTGCCAGCAGGCCACTACTTGGGGCTGATGGCTACACCTTC	CASRPLLGADGYTF	.	14	TRBJ1-2	.	TRBV2
TGTGCCAGCAGGGACCAGGCGGGGAGCTCCTACGAGCAGTACTTC	CASRDQAGSSYEQYF	.	15	TRBJ2-7	.	TRBV6-5
TGTGCCAGCAGCTTGGCAGGCAGGGGGTTTGAAGCTTTCTTT	CASSLAGRGFEAFF	once	14	TRBJ1-1	TRBD1	TRBV5-8
TGTGCCTGGAGTCGGACTAGCGGGAGGGCGTCCGGTTACAATGAGCAGTTCTTC	CAWSRTSGRASGYNEQFF	few	18	TRBJ2-1	TRBD2	TRBV30
TGTGCCAGCAGCTCGATGAAAAGCCTAGCGGGAAAGAATGAGCAGTTCTTC	CASSSMKSLAGKNEQFF	once	17	TRBJ2-1	TRBD2	TRBV7-2
TGTGCCAGCAGTTACTCGCCAGGGGACTATGGCTACACCTTC	CASSYSPGDYGYTF	.	14	TRBJ1-2	.	TRBV6-6
TGTGCCAGCACCGGGGCTGAAGCTTTCTTT	CASTGAEAFF	few	10	TRBJ1-1	.	TRBV28
TGTGCCAGTAGCACGGGACATCGCCTGTACAATGAGCAGTTCTTC	CASSTGHRLYNEQFF	.	15	TRBJ2-1	.	TRBV19
TGTGCCAGCAGCCCGGGGGATAGCGGGAGCACAGATACGCAGTATTTT	CASSPGDSGSTDTQYF	.	16	TRBJ2-3	TRBD2	TRBV11-1